These 2 T cell receptor beta chains were sequenced from one sample in a study of OX40 agonist ivuxolimab in advanced cancers. Measured with immunoSEQ multiplex PCR; TCRdb has only the in-frame clones, and not every one. The repertoire has around 79,000 clones, 85% of them found once; the top ten carry 0.61%. This specimen was CD4+ or CD8+ T cells sorted from blood, taken in a trial of the OX40 agonist ivuxolimab. These receptors were obtained from an adult with an advanced solid tumor such as melanoma, head and neck, liver or kidney cancer.

This clone was picked up one time. The V and J genes are TRBV10-3 and TRBJ1-2, with D unresolved. Germline CDR1 and CDR2: ENHRY and SYGVKD. The CDR3 sequence is 10 residues long. The V end was cut by 3 bases, the J end by 7 bases, with 3 bases between. CDR3 sequence (DNA): TGTGCCATCAGTGATCTTGGCTACACCTTC. It encodes CAISDLGYTF.

This clone was counted a few times. The chain employs TRBV5-8 and TRBJ2-6; a weak D match, TRBD2 (5 bases). The CDR3 loop spans 14 amino acids. Trimming stripped 4 bases from V and 0 bases from J, with 5 bases between. Per germline, CDR1 SGHTS and CDR2 YDEGEE. Here the CDR3 reads CASSAGSGANVLTF. The CDR3 DNA reads as TGTGCCAGCAGCGCGGGCTCTGGGGCCAACGTCCTGACTTTC.